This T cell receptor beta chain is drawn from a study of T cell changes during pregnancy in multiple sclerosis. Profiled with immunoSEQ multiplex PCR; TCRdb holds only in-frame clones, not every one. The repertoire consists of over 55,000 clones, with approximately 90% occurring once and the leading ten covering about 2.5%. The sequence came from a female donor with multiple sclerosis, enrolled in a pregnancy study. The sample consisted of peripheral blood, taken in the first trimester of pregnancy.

The CDR3 nucleotides read TGTGCCAGTAGTATCCTAGCCACCCCTAGCAATCAGCCCCAGCATTTT. This gives the protein CASSILATPSNQPQHF. This sequence joins TRBV19 and TRBJ1-5; D gene ambiguous. CDR3 size: 16 residues. Germline assignment: CDR1 LNHDA and CDR2 SQIVND (reference sequence). Trimming pared 3 bases from V and 0 bases from J, leaving 12 bases between.